The next 19 T cell receptor beta chains were all read from a single sample in a study of T cell repertoires in cytomegalovirus infection. In TCRdb, the reads were re-called with MiXCR into one record per CDR3 protein. The sample lists 200,000 to 250,000 distinct CDR3 sequences, approximately 22% occurring once. The sample comprised CD8+ T cells from PBMCs. Source of these receptors: a human donor in good health (CMV status not recorded). Some clones in this sample may be carry-over from other donors' samples.

This chain joins TRBV9 and TRBJ1-1, with 7 bases matching TRBD1. V shed 2 bases and J 3 bases; nucleotides not matched to a gene: 4. Germline values: CDR1 SGDLS, CDR2 YYNGEE. The CDR3 loop spans 14 amino acids. The CDR3 is CASSVGTEDTEAFF. The CDR3 nucleotides are TGTGCCAGCAGCGTTGGGACAGAGGACACTGAAGCTTTCTTT.

This clonotype came up a few times. The rearrangement links TRBV28 to TRBJ2-1, with TRBD2 identical over 13 bases. CDR1 is MDHEN, CDR2 SYDVKM, per germline. V was pared by 0 bases and J by 5 bases, with 1 base of the junction left unmatched. CDR3 length equals 16 residues. CDR3 protein: CASSLWTSGGNNEQFF. As DNA, the CDR3 is TGTGCCAGCAGTTTATGGACTAGCGGGGGGAACAATGAGCAGTTCTTC.

This clonotype was seen a handful of times. The chain couples TRBV12-3 or TRBV12-4 to TRBJ2-3, with D unresolved. Deletions cut 3 bases from V and 0 bases from J, with 10 bases between. The CDR3 is 15 residues long. The chain's CDR3 is CASSFWAASTDTQYF. The CDR3 region has the DNA TGTGCCAGCAGTTTTTGGGCAGCTAGCACAGATACGCAGTATTTT.

The chain joins TRBV2 to TRBJ2-7; D is unresolved. V was cut by 3 bases and J by 4 bases, with 10 bases left in between. Germline-derived CDR1 and CDR2 are SNHLY and FYNNEI. The CDR3 is 13 amino acids. The CDR3 region is CASSDFRSYEQYF. CDR3 sequence (DNA): TGTGCCAGCAGTGATTTTCGGTCTTACGAGCAGTACTTC.

This clonotype was detected a few times. The chain links TRBV19 to TRBJ2-1; 7 bases align to TRBD1. The CDR3 length is 14 residues. The germline CDR1 and CDR2 sequences are LNHDA and SQIVND (reference sequence). After removal of 6 bases from V and 6 bases from J, the junction contained 8 bases not matched to a gene. CDR3 DNA sequence: TGTGCCAGTAGAACATCAGGGGACAGCAATGAGCAGTTCTTC. Its protein is CASRTSGDSNEQFF.

As to this clonotype: The junction differs from germline at one of its ends, possibly a read error. The chain is built from TRBV19 and TRBJ1-1, with a possible D match to TRBD1 (5 bases). Germline CDR1 LNHDA, CDR2 SQIVND (reference sequence). The CDR3 loop spans 16 amino acids. CDR3 in DNA: TGTACCAGTAGTAGGGACCTCAGGGAAATGAACACTGAAGCTTTCTTT. As protein: CTSSRDLREMNTEAFF.

The gene calls are TRBV6-6 and TRBJ2-7, with TRBD1 identical over 10 bases. Germline trimming cut 4 bases from V and 0 bases from J; bases unmatched to any gene: 9. The CDR3 length is 17 residues. Germline CDR1 and CDR2: MNHNY and SVGAGI (reference sequence). In DNA, the CDR3 is TGTGCCAGCAGTTCTCCGGGACAGGGGAGATTCTCCTACGAGCAGTACTTC. It yields the protein CASSSPGQGRFSYEQYF.

The chain recombines TRBV4-2 with TRBJ2-3; D gene unclear. The CDR3 spans 15 residues. V was trimmed by 5 bases and J by 5 bases, leaving 17 bases between them. Germline CDR1 LGHNA, CDR2 YNFKEQ. The DNA for the CDR3 is TGTGCCAGCAGCTCCCGTCCAGACGAGATAGATACGCAGTATTTT. The encoded protein is CASSSRPDEIDTQYF.

V usage is TRBV4-1 and J usage is TRBJ2-1, with a weak D call TRBD2 (6 bases). Germline CDR1 MGHRA, CDR2 YSYEKL. The CDR3 is 17 amino acids. V was shortened by 8 bases and J by 0 bases, with 20 bases between the two germline ends. CDR3 residues: CASSGTSGIGSYNEQFF. For the CDR3, the DNA is TGCGCCAGCTCTGGGACTTCGGGCATCGGCTCCTACAATGAGCAGTTCTTC.

This clonotype was picked up many times. This chain uses TRBV7-9 with TRBJ2-3; D remains unclear. Germline V gene sequence: CDR1 SEHNR, CDR2 FQNEAQ (reference sequence). This CDR3 spans 12 amino acids. The ends were cut back, 3 bases at V and 2 bases at J, with 3 bases in the middle. The chain's CDR3 is CASSFDTDTQYF. The DNA for the CDR3 is TGTGCCAGCAGCTTTGACACAGATACGCAGTATTTT.

V and J are TRBV7-9 and TRBJ2-1; 7 positions match TRBD2. This CDR3 contains 13 residues. V shed 5 bases and J 9 bases; nucleotides not matched to a gene: 7. From germline, CDR1 is SEHNR and CDR2 FQNEAQ (reference sequence). CDR3 sequence (DNA): TGTGCCAGCAGCGCGGGAGCGGGGTCTGAGCAGTTCTTC. Amino acids: CASSAGAGSEQFF.

This clonotype was found many times. This chain connects TRBV7-2 to TRBJ2-3; tentatively, D is TRBD1 or TRBD2 (5 bases each). The germline V gene encodes CDR1 SGHTA and CDR2 FQGNSA. CDR3 size: 16 residues. Trimming stripped 0 bases from V and 3 bases from J, with 13 bases between. CDR3 loop: CASSLASLWGTDTQYF. The CDR3 region has the DNA TGTGCCAGCAGCTTAGCGTCCCTATGGGGGACAGATACGCAGTATTTT.

This clonotype was seen ten or more times. The V call is TRBV7-9, the J call TRBJ1-2; no clear D gene. The CDR3 consists of 12 residues. The germline gives CDR1 SEHNR, CDR2 FQNEAQ (reference sequence). Trimming removed 6 bases from V and 4 bases from J, with 9 bases in between. CDR3 sequence reads: CASRALGYGYTF. For the CDR3, the DNA is TGTGCCAGCAGAGCCTTGGGCTATGGCTACACCTTC.

DNA for the CDR3: TGTGCCAGCAGCTTACGGGTCGGTGACCAAGAGACCCAGTACTTC. This gives the protein CASSLRVGDQETQYF. This rearrangement joins TRBV7-9 to TRBJ2-5, with no clear D. Germline V gene lookup returns CDR1 SEHNR and CDR2 FQNEAQ (reference sequence). The CDR3 loop spans 15 amino acids. V lost 2 bases and J lost 0, with 10 bases in between.

This clonotype was recorded many times. The V and J genes are TRBV6-1 and TRBJ2-7; the match to TRBD1 covers 9 bases. The length of the CDR3 is 13 residues. V trimming: 11 bases; J trimming: 2 bases; junction bases outside the gene matches: 7. The V gene's germline CDR1 is MNHNS and CDR2 SASEGT. CDR3: CASWGQGTYEQYF. CDR3 DNA sequence: TGTGCCTCATGGGGACAGGGTACCTACGAGCAGTACTTC.

CDR3 sequence reads: CASSFPGGINEQFF. In DNA, the CDR3 is TGTGCCAGCAGCTTCCCAGGAGGGATAAATGAGCAGTTCTTC. The chain uses TRBV7-2 and TRBJ2-1, with D possibly matching TRBD2 (6 bases). CDR1 and CDR2 from the germline V gene are SGHTA and FQGNSA. CDR3 length equals 14 residues. Trimming took 3 bases from V and 7 from J, leaving 13 bases between them.

This clonotype was counted at least ten times. The chain recombines TRBV28 with TRBJ2-1; possible D gene TRBD1, 5 bases. Trimming removed 5 bases from V and 2 bases from J, with 16 bases in between. This CDR3 is 16 amino acids long. Per germline, CDR1 MDHEN and CDR2 SYDVKM. The CDR3: CASSLTRTSAYNEQFF. CDR3 nucleotide sequence: TGTGCCAGCAGTCTCACCCGGACATCGGCCTACAATGAGCAGTTCTTC.

As to this clonotype: A much larger clone differs by one base, so this may be a read error. This CDR3 fails to terminate in the conserved phenylalanine or tryptophan, so it likely reflects a read error. The V call is TRBV4-1, the J call TRBJ2-2; D ambiguous. V lost 1 base and J lost 8, with 5 bases in between. The CDR3 covers 12 residues. The germline V gene has CDR1 MGHRA and CDR2 YSYEKL. The CDR3 protein is CASSQGPGELFV. For the CDR3, the DNA is TGCGCCAGCAGCCAAGGTCCAGGGGAGCTGTTTGTT.

This clonotype was observed a few times. The genes are TRBV10-3 and TRBJ1-2, with no clear D. V lost 2 bases to trimming and J lost 3 bases, with 16 bases between them. CDR1 is ENHRY and CDR2 is SYGVKD in the germline V gene. The CDR3 consists of 16 residues. CDR3 DNA: TGTGCCATCAGTGAGACGACGACTTGGGCGGACTATGGCTACACCTTC. Its translation is CAISETTTWADYGYTF.